This T cell receptor beta chain was sequenced in a study of monozygotic twins with inflammatory bowel disease. Study outcomes and limitations: Repertoire likeness was no different across concordant and discordant twins, perhaps owing to restricted power. Those with IBD had lower TCRbeta diversity (inverse Simpson) than their healthy co-twins did.

Comment on this clonotype: Its antigen is undetermined.

The authors used 3500 ng of total RNA per TCR library. TCRdb reprocessed the 5' RACE reads and reports one entry per CDR3 protein, with no DNA. This sample contains 310,000 or so distinct CDR3 sequences. CDR1 is SGHRS, CDR2 YFSETQ, per germline. This CDR3 has 20 residues. The gene calls are TRBV5-1 and TRBJ2-3; absent DNA, TCRdb's TRBD2 call cannot be checked. The sample taken for sequencing was blood. This receptor was obtained from a human donor with ulcerative colitis or Crohn's disease, or a healthy co-twin of an affected twin (not recorded which). The CDR3 here is CASSLGLAGASKQTTDTQYF. The full variable domain, with the rest looked up from reference TRBV5-1 and TRBJ2-3, is KAGVTQTPRYLIKTRGQQVTLSCSPISGHRSVSWYQQTPGQGLQFLFEYFSETQRNKGNFPGRFSGRQFSNSRSEMNVSTLELGDSALYLCASSLGLAGASKQTTDTQYFGPGTRLTVL.